Listed below are T cell receptor beta chains from one sample, sequenced in a study of T cell responses to AZD1222 COVID-19 vaccine. Sequencing was performed with immunoSEQ multiplex PCR; in TCRdb, only in-frame clones are kept and a portion is missing. The sample has roughly 100,000 clones; approximately 88% are singletons. This sample comprised peripheral blood, obtained on day 0 of AZD1222 vaccination. All receptors derive from an adult in good health. Both conserved end residues are part of each CDR3. D genes are given only for firm matches. Rows may omit the clone size; those that give it use once, few, many or a size class.

>.|TRBJ1-1|TRBV27|TRBD1
CASSTGGFEAFF
TGTGCCAGCAGTACAGGGGGCTTTGAAGCTTTCTTT
>few|TRBJ1-2|TRBV5-1|.
CASSLDSLLYGYTF
TGCGCCAGCAGCTTGGATTCCTTGCTCTATGGCTACACCTTC
>.|TRBJ1-2|TRBV19|.
CASSIPGDYGYTF
TGTGCCAGTAGTATCCCAGGGGACTATGGCTACACCTTC
>.|TRBJ2-1|TRBV6-2/TRBV6-3|TRBD2
CASSLTSGGRSSYNEQFF
TGTGCCAGCAGCCTGACTAGCGGGGGACGTAGCTCCTACAATGAGCAGTTCTTC
>.|TRBJ1-1|TRBV29-1|TRBD1
CSVERGRGTEAFF
TGCAGCGTTGAGAGGGGGCGAGGCACTGAAGCTTTCTTT
>.|TRBJ1-4|TRBV19|.
CASSTREKLFF
TGTGCCAGTAGTACCAGGGAAAAACTGTTTTTT
>few|TRBJ1-4|TRBV14|TRBD1
CASSPRGQLEKLFF
TGTGCCAGCAGCCCAAGGGGACAGCTCGAAAAACTGTTTTTT
>.|TRBJ2-5|TRBV7-2|TRBD2
CASSLELAGETQYF
TGTGCCAGCAGCTTAGAACTAGCGGGAGAGACCCAGTACTTC
>.|TRBJ1-2|TRBV27|TRBD1
CASSFRGQGAANYGYTF
TGTGCCAGCAGTTTTCGTGGACAGGGGGCAGCTAACTATGGCTACACCTTC
>.|TRBJ2-7|TRBV29-1|.
CSVEKTGYEQYF
TGCAGCGTTGAAAAGACGGGGTACGAGCAGTACTTC
>.|TRBJ2-7|TRBV2|.
CASSESHFSDGNEQYF
TGTGCCAGCAGTGAATCCCATTTCTCAGACGGTAACGAGCAGTACTTC
>.|TRBJ1-3|TRBV6-5|.
CASSSKTGSSGNTIYF
TGTGCCAGCAGTTCCAAGACAGGCAGCTCTGGAAACACCATATATTTT
>.|TRBJ2-5|TRBV18|TRBD1
CASSPPGTAIQETQYF
TGTGCCAGCTCACCACCCGGGACAGCCATCCAAGAGACCCAGTACTTC
>.|TRBJ1-6|TRBV18|TRBD1
CASSPTGGNSPLHF
TGTGCCAGCTCACCGACAGGGGGTAATTCACCCCTCCACTTT
>once|TRBJ1-1|TRBV7-9|.
CASSLAVGSNTEAFF
TGTGCCAGCAGCTTAGCGGTAGGGTCCAACACTGAAGCTTTCTTT
>once|TRBJ1-3|TRBV6-1|.
CASSETGNTIYF
TGTGCCAGCAGTGAAACGGGAAACACCATATATTTT
>.|TRBJ2-7|TRBV7-2|TRBD2
CASSPQAGGPYDEQYF
TGTGCCAGCAGCCCCCAAGCGGGAGGGCCATACGACGAGCAGTACTTC
>.|TRBJ1-5|TRBV19|TRBD1
CASSPQGANKGPQHF
TGTGCCAGTAGTCCTCAGGGGGCCAACAAGGGGCCCCAGCATTTT
>.|TRBJ1-2|TRBV3-1/TRBV3-2|TRBD1
CASSPYRGQGRLPNYGYTF
TGTGCCAGCAGCCCCTACCGAGGACAGGGGCGTCTACCTAACTATGGCTACACCTTC
>.|TRBJ2-3|TRBV28|.
CASSLLPLGDTQYF
TGTGCCAGCAGTTTACTCCCCCTAGGAGATACGCAGTATTTT
>.|TRBJ2-1|TRBV28|TRBD2
CASSPSGDTYNEQFF
TGTGCCAGCAGTCCTAGCGGGGACACTTACAATGAGCAGTTCTTC
>.|TRBJ1-1|TRBV3-1/TRBV3-2|TRBD1
CASEGARIAFF
TGTGCCAGCGAGGGGGCGCGCATAGCTTTCTTT
>.|TRBJ2-3|TRBV27|.
CASSLRTGTDTQYF
TGTGCCAGCAGTCTTAGGACTGGCACAGATACGCAGTATTTT
>.|TRBJ1-2|TRBV29-1|.
CSVDLGGYTF
TGCAGCGTGGATTTGGGGGGCTACACCTTC
>few|TRBJ2-5|TRBV5-4|TRBD2
CASSLWGLAGKETQYF
TGTGCCAGCAGCTTGTGGGGACTAGCGGGGAAAGAGACCCAGTACTTC
>.|TRBJ1-5|TRBV7-2|.
CASSFMGEPQHF
TGTGCCAGCAGCTTTATGGGGGAACCCCAGCATTTT
>.|TRBJ1-1|TRBV19|.
CASSINRVNTEAFF
TGTGCCAGTAGTATAAACAGGGTGAACACTGAAGCTTTCTTT
>.|TRBJ1-3|TRBV5-1|.
CASSSEGAIYF
TGCGCCAGCAGTTCGGAGGGAGCCATATATTTT